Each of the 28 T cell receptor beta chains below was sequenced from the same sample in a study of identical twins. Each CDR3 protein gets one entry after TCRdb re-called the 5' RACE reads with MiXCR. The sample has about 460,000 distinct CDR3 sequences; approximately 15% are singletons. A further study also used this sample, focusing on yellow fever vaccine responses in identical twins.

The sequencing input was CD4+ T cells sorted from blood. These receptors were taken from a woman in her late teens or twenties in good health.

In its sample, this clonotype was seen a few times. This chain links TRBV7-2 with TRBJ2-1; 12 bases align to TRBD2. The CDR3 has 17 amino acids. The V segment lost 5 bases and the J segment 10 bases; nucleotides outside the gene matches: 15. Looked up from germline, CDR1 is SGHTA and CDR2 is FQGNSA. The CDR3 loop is CASSQRGWTSGKEEQFF. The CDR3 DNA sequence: TGTGCCAGCAGCCAAAGGGGTTGGACTAGCGGGAAGGAGGAGCAGTTCTTC.

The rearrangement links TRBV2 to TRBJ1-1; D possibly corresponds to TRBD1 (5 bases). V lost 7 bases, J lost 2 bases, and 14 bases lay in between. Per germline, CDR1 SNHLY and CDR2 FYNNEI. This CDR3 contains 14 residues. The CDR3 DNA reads TGTGCCAGCAATAAGAGACAGCACAACACTGAAGCTTTCTTT. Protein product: CASNKRQHNTEAFF.

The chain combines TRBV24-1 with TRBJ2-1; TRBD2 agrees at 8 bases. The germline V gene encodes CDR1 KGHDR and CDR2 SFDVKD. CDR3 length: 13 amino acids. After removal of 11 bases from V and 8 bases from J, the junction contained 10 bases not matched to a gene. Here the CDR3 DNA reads TGTGCCATCCAATACGGGGGGGCGTATGAGCAGTTCTTC. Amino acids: CAIQYGGAYEQFF.

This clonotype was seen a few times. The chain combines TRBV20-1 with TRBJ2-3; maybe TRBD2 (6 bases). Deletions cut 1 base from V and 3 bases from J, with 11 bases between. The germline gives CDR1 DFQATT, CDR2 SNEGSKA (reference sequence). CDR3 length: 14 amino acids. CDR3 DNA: TGCAGTGCTAGAGTTGGGGGGTTGACAGATACGCAGTATTTT. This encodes CSARVGGLTDTQYF.

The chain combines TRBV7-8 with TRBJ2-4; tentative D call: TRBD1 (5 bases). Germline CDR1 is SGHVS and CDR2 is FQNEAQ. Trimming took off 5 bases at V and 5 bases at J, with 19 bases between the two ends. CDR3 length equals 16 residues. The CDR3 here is CASSASRIGAENIQYF. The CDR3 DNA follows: TGTGCCAGCAGCGCCTCGAGGATTGGGGCGGAAAACATTCAGTACTTC. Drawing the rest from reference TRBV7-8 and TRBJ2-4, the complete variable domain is GAGVSQSPRYKVAKRGQDVALRCDPISGHVSLFWYQQALGQGPEFLTYFQNEAQLDKSGLPSDRFFAERPEGSVSTLKIQRTQQEDSAVYLCASSASRIGAENIQYFGAGTRLSVL.

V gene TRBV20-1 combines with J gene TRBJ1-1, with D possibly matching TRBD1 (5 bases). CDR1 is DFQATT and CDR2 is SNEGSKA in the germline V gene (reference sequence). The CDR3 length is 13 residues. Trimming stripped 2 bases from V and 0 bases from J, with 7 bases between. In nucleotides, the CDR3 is TGCAGTGCTAGACGGGGGATGAACACTGAAGCTTTCTTT. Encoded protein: CSARRGMNTEAFF.

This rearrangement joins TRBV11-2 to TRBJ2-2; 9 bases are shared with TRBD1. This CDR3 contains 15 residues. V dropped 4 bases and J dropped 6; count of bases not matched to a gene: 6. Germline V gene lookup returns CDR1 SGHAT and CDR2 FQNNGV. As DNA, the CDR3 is TGTGCCAGCAGCTCTACAGGGGGCTTGTCCGGGGAGCTGTTTTTT. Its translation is CASSSTGGLSGELFF.

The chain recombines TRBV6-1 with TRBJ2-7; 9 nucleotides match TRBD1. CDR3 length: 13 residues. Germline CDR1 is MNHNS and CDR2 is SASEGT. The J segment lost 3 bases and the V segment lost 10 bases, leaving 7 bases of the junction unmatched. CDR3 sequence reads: CATSGTGLYEQYF. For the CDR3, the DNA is TGTGCCACATCCGGGACAGGGCTCTACGAGCAGTACTTC.

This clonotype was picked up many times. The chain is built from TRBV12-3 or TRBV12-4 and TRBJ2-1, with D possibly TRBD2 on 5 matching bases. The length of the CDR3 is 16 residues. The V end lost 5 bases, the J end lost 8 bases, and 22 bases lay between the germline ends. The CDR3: CASSPVRGMGSDEQFF. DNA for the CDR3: TGTGCCAGCAGTCCGGTTCGGGGTATGGGTAGCGATGAGCAGTTCTTC.

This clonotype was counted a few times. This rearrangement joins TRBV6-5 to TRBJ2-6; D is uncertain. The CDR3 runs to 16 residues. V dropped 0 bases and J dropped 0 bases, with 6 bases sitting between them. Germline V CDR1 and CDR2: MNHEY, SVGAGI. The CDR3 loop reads CASSYSLRSGANVLTF. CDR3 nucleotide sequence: TGTGCCAGCAGTTACTCGTTGCGCTCTGGGGCCAACGTCCTGACTTTC.

This chain's CDR3 is CASSLLAVNEQFF. As DNA, the CDR3 is TGTGCCAGCAGCTTACTAGCGGTGAATGAGCAGTTCTTC. The chain recombines TRBV7-8 with TRBJ2-1, with 7 bases fitting TRBD2. The CDR3 spans 13 residues. V shed 2 bases, J shed 7 bases, and the junction held 2 bases outside the gene matches. CDR1 SGHVS and CDR2 FQNEAQ come from the germline V gene.

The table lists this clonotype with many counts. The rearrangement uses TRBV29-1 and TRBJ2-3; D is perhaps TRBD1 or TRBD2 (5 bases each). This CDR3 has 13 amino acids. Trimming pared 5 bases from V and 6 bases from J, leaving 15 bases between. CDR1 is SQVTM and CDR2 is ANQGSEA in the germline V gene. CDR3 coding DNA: TGCAGCGTTCCGGGACGTAAGGCGGATACGCAGTATTTT. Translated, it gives CSVPGRKADTQYF.

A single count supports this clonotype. CDR3 residues: CASSPGTSGATYEQYF. The CDR3 DNA is TGTGCCAGCAGTCCAGGGACTAGCGGGGCCACCTACGAGCAGTACTTC. The V call is TRBV27, the J call TRBJ2-7, with 13 positions matching TRBD2. Germline V gene lookup returns CDR1 MNHEY and CDR2 SMNVEV (reference sequence). The CDR3 contains 16 residues. V lost 5 bases and J lost 2; bases outside the gene matches: 6.

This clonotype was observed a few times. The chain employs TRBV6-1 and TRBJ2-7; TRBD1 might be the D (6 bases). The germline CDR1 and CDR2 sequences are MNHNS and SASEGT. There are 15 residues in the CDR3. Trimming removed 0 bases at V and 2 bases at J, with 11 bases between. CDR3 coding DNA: TGTGCCAGCAGTGAAGCCCCGACAGGAGCCTACGAGCAGTACTTC. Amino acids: CASSEAPTGAYEQYF.

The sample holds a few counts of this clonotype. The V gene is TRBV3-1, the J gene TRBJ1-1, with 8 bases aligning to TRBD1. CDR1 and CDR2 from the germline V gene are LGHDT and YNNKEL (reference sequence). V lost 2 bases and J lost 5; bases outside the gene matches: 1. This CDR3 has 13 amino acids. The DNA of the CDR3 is TGTGCCAGCAGCCAAAACAGGGGGACTGAAGCTTTCTTT. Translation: CASSQNRGTEAFF.

In DNA form, the CDR3 reads TGCGCCAGCAGTGCCGGGACAGGGAACACTGAAGCTTTCTTT. Translated, it gives CASSAGTGNTEAFF. The J gene is TRBJ1-1, the V gene TRBV10-1; 8 nucleotides match TRBD1. The CDR3 extends over 14 amino acids. Per the germline V gene, CDR1 is WNHNN and CDR2 is SYGVQD (reference sequence). J lost 1 base, V lost 4 bases, and 2 bases had no gene match.

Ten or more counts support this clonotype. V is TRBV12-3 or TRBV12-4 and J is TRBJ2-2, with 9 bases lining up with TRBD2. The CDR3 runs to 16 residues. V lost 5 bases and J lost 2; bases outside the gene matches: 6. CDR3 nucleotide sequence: TGTGCCAGCAGTCCTCGCGGGGGGGCAAACACCGGGGAGCTGTTTTTT. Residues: CASSPRGGANTGELFF.

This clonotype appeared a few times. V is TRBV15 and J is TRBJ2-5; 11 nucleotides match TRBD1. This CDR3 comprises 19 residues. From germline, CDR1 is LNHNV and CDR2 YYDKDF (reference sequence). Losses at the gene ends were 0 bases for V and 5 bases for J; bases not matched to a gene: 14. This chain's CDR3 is CATSRDGRAGTGGFETQYF. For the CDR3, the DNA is TGTGCCACCAGCAGAGATGGCCGCGCCGGGACAGGGGGTTTTGAGACCCAGTACTTC.

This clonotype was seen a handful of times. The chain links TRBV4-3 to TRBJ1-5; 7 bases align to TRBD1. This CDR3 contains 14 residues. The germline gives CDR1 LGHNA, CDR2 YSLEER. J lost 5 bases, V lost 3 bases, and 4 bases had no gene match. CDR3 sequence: CASSHDRADQPQHF. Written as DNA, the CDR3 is TGCGCCAGCAGCCATGACAGGGCGGATCAGCCCCAGCATTTT.

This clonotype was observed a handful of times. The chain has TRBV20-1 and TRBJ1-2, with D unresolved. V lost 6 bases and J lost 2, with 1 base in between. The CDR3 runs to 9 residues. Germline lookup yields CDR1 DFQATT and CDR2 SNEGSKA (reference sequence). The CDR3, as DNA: TGCAGTGCAAACTATGGCTACACCTTC. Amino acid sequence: CSANYGYTF.

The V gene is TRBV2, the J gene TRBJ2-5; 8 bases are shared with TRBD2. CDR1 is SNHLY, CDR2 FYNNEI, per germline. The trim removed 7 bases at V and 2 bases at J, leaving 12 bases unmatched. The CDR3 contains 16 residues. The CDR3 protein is CASNPALAELQETQYF. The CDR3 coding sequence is TGTGCCAGCAATCCAGCACTAGCGGAGCTACAAGAGACCCAGTACTTC.

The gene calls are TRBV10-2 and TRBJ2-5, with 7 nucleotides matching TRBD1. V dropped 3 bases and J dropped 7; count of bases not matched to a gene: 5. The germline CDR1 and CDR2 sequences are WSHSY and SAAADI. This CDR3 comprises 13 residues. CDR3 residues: CASSDRGIWTQYF. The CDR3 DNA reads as TGCGCCAGCAGTGACAGGGGGATTTGGACCCAGTACTTC.

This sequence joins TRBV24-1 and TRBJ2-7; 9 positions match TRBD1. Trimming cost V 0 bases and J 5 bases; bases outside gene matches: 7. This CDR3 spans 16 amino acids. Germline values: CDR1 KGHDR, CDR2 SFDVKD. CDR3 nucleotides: TGTGCCACCAGTGATTTGAGCGGGACAGGGTCGGACGAGCAGTACTTC. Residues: CATSDLSGTGSDEQYF.

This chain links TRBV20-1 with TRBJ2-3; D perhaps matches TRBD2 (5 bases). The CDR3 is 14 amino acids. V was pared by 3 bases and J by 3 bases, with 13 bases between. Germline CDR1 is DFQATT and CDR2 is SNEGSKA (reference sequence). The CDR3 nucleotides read TGCAGTGCTAGGGACTCAAATGGTACAGATACGCAGTATTTT. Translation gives CSARDSNGTDTQYF.

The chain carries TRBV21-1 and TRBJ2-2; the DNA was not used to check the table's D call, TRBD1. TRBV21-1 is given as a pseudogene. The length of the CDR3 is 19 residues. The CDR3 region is CASSKTGPTGPWNTGELFF. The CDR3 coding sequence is TGTGCCAGCAGCAAAACGGGACCGACAGGCCCCTGGAACACCGGGGAGCTGTTTTTT.

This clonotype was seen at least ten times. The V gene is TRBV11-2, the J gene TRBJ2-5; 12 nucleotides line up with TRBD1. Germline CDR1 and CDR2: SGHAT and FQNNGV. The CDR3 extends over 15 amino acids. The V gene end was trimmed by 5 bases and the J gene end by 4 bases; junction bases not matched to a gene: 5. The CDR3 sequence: CASSPGTGGGETQYF. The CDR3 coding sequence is TGTGCCAGCAGCCCGGGGACAGGGGGCGGAGAGACCCAGTACTTC. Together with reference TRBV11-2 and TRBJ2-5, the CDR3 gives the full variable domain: EAGVAQSPRYKIIEKRQSVAFWCNPISGHATLYWYQQILGQGPKLLIQFQNNGVVDDSQLPKDRFSAERLKGVDSTLKIQPAKLEDSAVYLCASSPGTGGGETQYFGPGTRLLVL.

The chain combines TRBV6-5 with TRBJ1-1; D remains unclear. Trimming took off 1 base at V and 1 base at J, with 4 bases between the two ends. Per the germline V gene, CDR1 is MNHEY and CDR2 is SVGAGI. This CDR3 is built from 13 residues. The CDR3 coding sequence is TGTGCCAGCAGTTACTTCTCGAACACTGAAGCTTTCTTT. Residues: CASSYFSNTEAFF.

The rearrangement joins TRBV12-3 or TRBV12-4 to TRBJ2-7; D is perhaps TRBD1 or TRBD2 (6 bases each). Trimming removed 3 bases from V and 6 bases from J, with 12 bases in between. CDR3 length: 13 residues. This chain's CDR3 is CASSFLQGGEQYF. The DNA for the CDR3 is TGTGCCAGCAGTTTCTTACAGGGAGGCGAGCAGTACTTC.